This is a list of T cell receptor beta chains from one sample in a study of T cell responses to AZD1222 COVID-19 vaccine. The table came from immunoSEQ multiplex PCR; TCRdb's copy has only in-frame clones and leaves some out. The sample yields about 79,000 clones, over 75% seen once. The input for sequencing was peripheral blood, taken on day 0 of AZD1222 vaccination. The receptors come from an adult in good health. The CDR3 runs from the conserved cysteine through the conserved F or W. The D gene is left open where the match is weak.

j_gene: TRBJ1-6; d_gene: .; v_gene: TRBV11-2; CDR3aa: CASSLDRVFSPLHF
j_gene: TRBJ1-2; d_gene: .; v_gene: TRBV28; CDR3aa: CASRTPGVDYGYTF
j_gene: TRBJ1-4; d_gene: .; v_gene: TRBV4-1; CDR3aa: CASSQGWGGDEKLFF
j_gene: TRBJ1-3; d_gene: .; v_gene: TRBV7-9; CDR3aa: CASSLGALTGNTIYF
j_gene: TRBJ1-6; d_gene: TRBD1; v_gene: TRBV5-1; CDR3aa: CASSPGTENSPLHF
j_gene: TRBJ2-2; d_gene: .; v_gene: TRBV28; CDR3aa: CASTPRLAGELFF
j_gene: TRBJ2-3; d_gene: .; v_gene: TRBV11-2; CDR3aa: CASSRPGAPTDTQYF
j_gene: TRBJ1-1; d_gene: .; v_gene: TRBV3-1/TRBV3-2; CDR3aa: CASSQVQENTEAFF
j_gene: TRBJ1-5; d_gene: .; v_gene: TRBV6-5; CDR3aa: CASSYSPSNQPQHF
j_gene: TRBJ2-7; d_gene: .; v_gene: TRBV7-2; CDR3aa: CASLSGSYEQYF
j_gene: TRBJ1-1; d_gene: .; v_gene: TRBV29-1; CDR3aa: CSVIHRDTEAFF
j_gene: TRBJ2-2; d_gene: .; v_gene: TRBV7-7; CDR3aa: CASSLGPGTGELFF
j_gene: TRBJ2-6; d_gene: TRBD2; v_gene: TRBV20-1; CDR3aa: CSASPRGRDSGANVLTF
j_gene: TRBJ1-1; d_gene: .; v_gene: TRBV30; CDR3aa: CAWIPRATEAFF
j_gene: TRBJ1-2; d_gene: .; v_gene: TRBV27; CDR3aa: CASSPAGRGYTF
j_gene: TRBJ1-5; d_gene: .; v_gene: TRBV7-9; CDR3aa: CASSLETGWDSNQPQHF
j_gene: TRBJ2-7; d_gene: .; v_gene: TRBV5-6; CDR3aa: CASSLMGRRSYEQYF
j_gene: TRBJ2-1; d_gene: TRBD2; v_gene: TRBV9; CDR3aa: CASSPAGGRSYNEQFF
j_gene: TRBJ2-7; d_gene: TRBD1; v_gene: TRBV2; CDR3aa: CASSALPGQGAYEQYF
j_gene: TRBJ2-1; d_gene: .; v_gene: TRBV29-1; CDR3aa: CSVDTSIEQFF
j_gene: TRBJ1-4; d_gene: .; v_gene: TRBV2; CDR3aa: CASSWGEGSTNEKLFF
j_gene: TRBJ1-1; d_gene: TRBD1; v_gene: TRBV27; CDR3aa: CASRLQGATEAFF
j_gene: TRBJ1-2; d_gene: TRBD1; v_gene: TRBV11-2; CDR3aa: CASTRRDRGSGYTF
j_gene: TRBJ2-1; d_gene: TRBD2; v_gene: TRBV7-9; CDR3aa: CASSPPTSGNFNEQFF
j_gene: TRBJ1-6; d_gene: .; v_gene: TRBV18; CDR3aa: CASSRGTVDNSPLHF
j_gene: TRBJ2-2; d_gene: .; v_gene: TRBV7-2; CDR3aa: CASSLLTGELFF
j_gene: TRBJ1-2; d_gene: .; v_gene: TRBV5-4; CDR3aa: CASSLALGGAEGYTF
j_gene: TRBJ1-1; d_gene: .; v_gene: TRBV7-9; CDR3aa: CASSLRGVRTEAFF
j_gene: TRBJ2-6; d_gene: .; v_gene: TRBV5-1; CDR3aa: CASSAGPGANVLTF
j_gene: TRBJ1-5; d_gene: .; v_gene: TRBV28; CDR3aa: CASMMEGVAAQPQHF
j_gene: TRBJ1-6; d_gene: TRBD1; v_gene: TRBV5-4; CDR3aa: CASSIGTVYNSPLHF
j_gene: TRBJ1-2; d_gene: .; v_gene: TRBV12-3/TRBV12-4; CDR3aa: CASSSPGTANTF
j_gene: TRBJ1-2; d_gene: .; v_gene: TRBV5-4; CDR3aa: CASSPAGTTASYGYTF
j_gene: TRBJ1-1; d_gene: .; v_gene: TRBV7-6; CDR3aa: CASSLSGTTEAFF
j_gene: TRBJ1-2; d_gene: TRBD1; v_gene: TRBV6-1; CDR3aa: CASSESPYGTGVNYGYTF
j_gene: TRBJ1-2; d_gene: TRBD1; v_gene: TRBV2; CDR3aa: CASGGQGRLRGGYTF
j_gene: TRBJ1-1; d_gene: .; v_gene: TRBV10-3; CDR3aa: CAISDPEGGATEAFF
j_gene: TRBJ2-7; d_gene: TRBD2; v_gene: TRBV6-5; CDR3aa: CASSHREGGYYEQYF
j_gene: TRBJ1-1; d_gene: .; v_gene: TRBV11-3; CDR3aa: CASSKGSTEAFF
j_gene: TRBJ1-1; d_gene: .; v_gene: TRBV11-3; CDR3aa: CASSLGPGNTEAFF
j_gene: TRBJ1-5; d_gene: TRBD1; v_gene: TRBV2; CDR3aa: CASSVRQGDQPQHF
j_gene: TRBJ1-1; d_gene: .; v_gene: TRBV18; CDR3aa: CASSPTGGNTEAFF
j_gene: TRBJ1-3; d_gene: TRBD1; v_gene: TRBV6-5; CDR3aa: CASSTDRANGNTIYF
j_gene: TRBJ1-5; d_gene: .; v_gene: TRBV7-2; CDR3aa: CASSYLTADQPQHF
j_gene: TRBJ1-1; d_gene: .; v_gene: TRBV6-5; CDR3aa: CASSRPLGGNTEAFF
j_gene: TRBJ2-7; d_gene: TRBD2; v_gene: TRBV15; CDR3aa: CATSRVLAGVKGEQYF